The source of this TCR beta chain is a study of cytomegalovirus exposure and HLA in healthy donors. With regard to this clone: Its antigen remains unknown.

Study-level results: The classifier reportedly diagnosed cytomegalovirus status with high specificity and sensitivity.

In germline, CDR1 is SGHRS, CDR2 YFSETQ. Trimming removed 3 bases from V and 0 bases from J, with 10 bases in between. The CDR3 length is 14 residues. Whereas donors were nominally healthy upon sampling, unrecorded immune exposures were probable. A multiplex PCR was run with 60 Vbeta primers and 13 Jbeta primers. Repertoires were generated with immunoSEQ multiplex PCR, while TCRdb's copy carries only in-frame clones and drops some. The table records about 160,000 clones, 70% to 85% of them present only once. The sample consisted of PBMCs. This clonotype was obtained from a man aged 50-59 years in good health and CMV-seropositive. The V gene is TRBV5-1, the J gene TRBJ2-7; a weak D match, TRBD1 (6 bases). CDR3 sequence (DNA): TGCGCCAGCAGCTCGCAGGGGACCTCCTACGAGCAGTACTTC. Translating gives CASSSQGTSYEQYF.